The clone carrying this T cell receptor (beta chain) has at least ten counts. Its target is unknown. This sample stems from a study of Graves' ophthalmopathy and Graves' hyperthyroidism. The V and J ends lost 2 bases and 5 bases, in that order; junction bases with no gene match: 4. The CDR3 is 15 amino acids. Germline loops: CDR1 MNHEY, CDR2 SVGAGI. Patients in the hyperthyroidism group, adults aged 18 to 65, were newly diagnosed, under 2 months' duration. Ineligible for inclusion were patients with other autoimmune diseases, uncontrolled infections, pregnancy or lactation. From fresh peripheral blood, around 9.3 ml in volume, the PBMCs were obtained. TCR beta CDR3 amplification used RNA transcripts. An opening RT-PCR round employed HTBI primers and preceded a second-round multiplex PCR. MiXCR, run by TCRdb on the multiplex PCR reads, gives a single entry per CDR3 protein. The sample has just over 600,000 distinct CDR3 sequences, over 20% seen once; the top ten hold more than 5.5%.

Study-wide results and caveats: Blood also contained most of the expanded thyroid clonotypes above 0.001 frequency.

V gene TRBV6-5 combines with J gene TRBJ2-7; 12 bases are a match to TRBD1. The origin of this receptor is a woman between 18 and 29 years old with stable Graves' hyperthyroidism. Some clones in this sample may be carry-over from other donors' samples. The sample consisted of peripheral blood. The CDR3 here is CASSYQGQGAHEQYF. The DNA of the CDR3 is TGTGCCAGCAGTTACCAGGGACAGGGGGCCCACGAGCAGTACTTC.